The table lists the clone carrying this TCR beta chain with many counts. In TCRdb, the 5' RACE reads were re-called with MiXCR into one record per CDR3 protein. This sample has over 150,000 distinct CDR3 sequences, with over 15% found just once. This sample stems from a study of CD8 T cells in ankylosing spondylitis. The germline V gene has CDR1 LNHNV and CDR2 YYDKDF (reference sequence). The length of the CDR3 is 12 residues. Trimming removed 7 bases at V and 4 bases at J, with 8 bases between. The gene calls are TRBV15 and TRBJ2-1, with D unresolved. This TCR derives from a male donor between 10 and 30 years old with ankylosing spondylitis or in good health (not recorded which). The sample consisted of blood, either unsorted or a sorted T cell fraction (not recorded which). The CDR3 region has the DNA TGTGCCACCAAGGACGGATACAATGAGCAGTTCTTC. This sequence encodes CATKDGYNEQFF.